The 18 T cell receptor beta chains below all came from one sample that was sequenced in a study of CD8 T cells in ankylosing spondylitis. TCRdb reanalysed the 5' RACE reads using MiXCR and keeps one entry per CDR3 protein. Among about 240,000 distinct CDR3 sequences listed, about 11% were seen once. The sample consisted of blood, either unsorted or a sorted T cell fraction (not recorded which). The receptor source for this set is a male donor with ankylosing spondylitis or in good health (not recorded which).

This clonotype has ten or more counts. V usage is TRBV5-1 and J usage is TRBJ2-7; D tentatively fits TRBD1 or TRBD2 (5 bases each). Germline V CDR1 and CDR2: SGHRS, YFSETQ. Deletions cut 1 base from V and 6 bases from J, with 17 bases between. The CDR3 spans 15 residues. This chain's CDR3 is CASSLKGTGASEQYF. In DNA form, the CDR3 reads TGCGCCAGCAGCTTGAAAGGGACCGGAGCTAGCGAGCAGTACTTC. The variable domain in full, with the rest retrieved from reference TRBV5-1 and TRBJ2-7, is KAGVTQTPRYLIKTRGQQVTLSCSPISGHRSVSWYQQTPGQGLQFLFEYFSETQRNKGNFPGRFSGRQFSNSRSEMNVSTLELGDSALYLCASSLKGTGASEQYFGPGTRLTVT.

Ten or more counts support this clonotype. This chain uses TRBV11-2 with TRBJ2-5; 8 bases match TRBD2. Germline lookup yields CDR1 SGHAT and CDR2 FQNNGV. This CDR3 spans 16 amino acids. The trim removed 5 bases at V and 1 base at J, leaving 9 bases unmatched. CDR3 region: CASSPGGTSFQETQYF. In DNA, the CDR3 is TGTGCCAGCAGCCCGGGGGGGACATCTTTCCAAGAGACCCAGTACTTC.

This clonotype was detected many times. The V gene is TRBV5-1, the J gene TRBJ1-2; 7 bases align to TRBD1. There are 12 residues in the CDR3. The junction had 2 bases not matched to a gene; V was cut back by 4 bases and J by 5 bases. Germline CDR1 is SGHRS and CDR2 is YFSETQ. CDR3 coding DNA: TGCGCCAGCAGCCGGGACAGATATGGCTACACCTTC. Residues: CASSRDRYGYTF.

Comment on this clonotype: This clone may be a read error of a much larger clone one base away. V gene TRBV6-5 combines with J gene TRBJ1-2; TRBD1 aligns across 8 bases. Germline V lookup: CDR1 MNHEY, CDR2 SVGAGI. CDR3 size: 14 residues. CDR3 in DNA: TGTGCCAGCAGTTACCTCGGGGACAGGAAAGGCTACATCTTC. Protein sequence: CASSYLGDRKGYIF.

This rearrangement joins TRBV18 to TRBJ1-1; D is ambiguous. Germline V lookup: CDR1 KGHSH, CDR2 LQKENI. V was cut by 2 bases and J by 0 bases, with 10 bases left in between. The CDR3 totals 15 residues. Here the CDR3 reads CASSPASAMNTEAFF. DNA for the CDR3: TGTGCCAGCTCACCAGCCAGTGCTATGAACACTGAAGCTTTCTTT.

This clonotype showed up many times. The V call is TRBV7-8, the J call TRBJ2-7, with D possibly being TRBD2 (6 bases). The CDR3 runs 17 residues. Germline V gene data show CDR1 as SGHVS and CDR2 as FQNEAQ. V was shortened by 1 base and J by 2 bases, with 18 bases between the two germline ends. For the CDR3, the DNA is TGTGCCAGCAGCTTAGGAGTAGGGCGGGACCCAACCTACGAGCAGTACTTC. Its translation is CASSLGVGRDPTYEQYF.

This clonotype was counted many times. V and J are TRBV12-3 or TRBV12-4 and TRBJ1-2, with 9 bases lining up with TRBD1. CDR3 size: 16 residues. J gave up 2 bases and V 5 bases, and 9 bases lay outside the gene matches. In nucleotides, the CDR3 is TGTGCCAGCAGTAATACAGGGGGCAGGAAGAACTATGGCTACACCTTC. It specifies CASSNTGGRKNYGYTF.

This clonotype was counted at least ten times. The chain carries TRBV30 and TRBJ1-1, with D hard to call. Trimming took 4 bases from V and 1 from J, leaving 10 bases between them. CDR1 GTSNPN and CDR2 SVGIG come from the germline V gene (reference sequence). The CDR3 sequence is 13 residues long. The CDR3 sequence: CAWMLRPNTEAFF. The CDR3 DNA is TGTGCCTGGATGCTCAGGCCGAACACTGAAGCTTTCTTT.

This clonotype has at least ten counts. The rearrangement links TRBV20-1 to TRBJ1-2; no firm D call. Deletions cut 3 bases from V and 7 bases from J, with 18 bases between. The CDR3 length is 14 residues. Germline loops: CDR1 DFQATT, CDR2 SNEGSKA (reference sequence). For the CDR3, the DNA is TGCAGTGCTAGTGCATCAAACTCGGTGTTTGGCTACACCTTC. The encoded protein is CSASASNSVFGYTF.

In this sample, this clonotype turned up many times. The CDR3 loop reads CASSLVIAGDHNEQFF. CDR3 DNA: TGTGCCAGCAGCTTAGTTATAGCGGGGGACCACAATGAGCAGTTCTTC. The chain combines TRBV7-6 with TRBJ2-1, with TRBD2 identical over 9 bases. The J segment lost 5 bases and the V segment lost 1 base, leaving 6 bases of the junction unmatched. CDR3 length: 16 residues. CDR1 and CDR2 from the germline V gene are SGHVS and FNYEAQ.

This clonotype has only a few counts. CDR3 nucleotides: TGTGCCAGCAGTTCCGGCCGCGCAGCTTCCTACAATGAGCAGTTCTTC. Protein sequence: CASSSGRAASYNEQFF. The chain carries TRBV5-4 and TRBJ2-1, with D unclear. The germline V gene encodes CDR1 SGHNT and CDR2 YYREEE (reference sequence). CDR3 size: 16 residues. The germline V and J ends were trimmed by 5 bases and 1 base, with 16 bases remaining between them. Based on the CDR3 plus reference TRBV5-4 and TRBJ2-1, the full variable domain is ETGVTQSPTHLIKTRGQQVTLRCSSQSGHNTVSWYQQALGQGPQFIFQYYREEENGRGNFPPRFSGLQFPNYSSELNVNALELDDSALYLCASSSGRAASYNEQFFGPGTRLTVL.

CDR3 sequence reads: CASSPRGMGDTQYF. In DNA form, the CDR3 reads TGTGCCAGCAGCCCCCGAGGCATGGGAGATACGCAGTATTTT. The V gene is TRBV7-2, the J gene TRBJ2-3; D not certain. CDR1 and CDR2 from the germline V gene are SGHTA and FQGNSA. The V gene lost 5 bases and the J gene lost 5 bases, with 14 bases spanning the gap. The CDR3 is 14 amino acids.

This clonotype was seen a handful of times. The chain has TRBV5-1 and TRBJ2-7; D unresolved. This CDR3 comprises 17 residues. Germline V gene data show CDR1 as SGHRS and CDR2 as YFSETQ. V lost 1 base and J lost 0, with 17 bases in between. The CDR3 DNA reads TGCGCCAGCAGCTTGACAGATTCCACCAGAAGCTCCTACGAGCAGTACTTC. Amino acid sequence: CASSLTDSTRSSYEQYF.

This clonotype appeared many times. The chain carries TRBV12-3 or TRBV12-4 and TRBJ2-5, with D possibly TRBD2 on 5 matching bases. The germline V and J ends were trimmed by 3 bases and 5 bases, with 13 bases remaining between them. This CDR3 is 14 amino acids long. The CDR3 protein is CASSFGLVGETQYF. DNA of the CDR3: TGTGCCAGCAGTTTCGGACTCGTGGGGGAGACCCAGTACTTC.

This clonotype was counted at least ten times. The J gene is TRBJ2-2, the V gene TRBV5-1, with a tentative D call TRBD2 (6 bases). Germline lookup yields CDR1 SGHRS and CDR2 YFSETQ. Trimming cost V 0 bases and J 4 bases, with 10 bases left between them. The length of the CDR3 is 15 residues. CDR3 sequence reads: CASSLEGLRTGELFF. DNA for the CDR3: TGCGCCAGCAGCTTGGAGGGACTCCGCACCGGGGAGCTGTTTTTT.

This clonotype was seen a few times. The chain recombines TRBV7-9 with TRBJ2-1; unclear D gene. This CDR3 contains 14 residues. V lost 1 base to trimming and J lost 3 bases, with 7 bases between them. The V gene's germline CDR1 is SEHNR and CDR2 FQNEAQ (reference sequence). The CDR3 DNA is TGTGCCAGCAGCTTAGAGGACGGCTACAATGAGCAGTTCTTC. It is translated as CASSLEDGYNEQFF. The full variable domain, completed using reference TRBV7-9 and TRBJ2-1, is DTGVSQNPRHKITKRGQNVTFRCDPISEHNRLYWYRQTLGQGPEFLTYFQNEAQLEKSRLLSDRFSAERPKGSFSTLEIQRTEQGDSAMYLCASSLEDGYNEQFFGPGTRLTVL.

In its sample, this clonotype was seen many times. The V gene is TRBV5-6, the J gene TRBJ1-2, with 7 bases lining up with TRBD1. This CDR3 contains 14 residues. Trimming cost V 4 bases and J 3 bases; bases outside gene matches: 6. Germline V CDR1 and CDR2: SGHDT, YYEEEE. The CDR3 protein is CASSRQGVDYGYTF. In DNA, the CDR3 is TGTGCCAGCAGCAGGCAGGGGGTTGACTATGGCTACACCTTC. The entire variable domain, with the rest obtained from reference TRBV5-6 and TRBJ1-2, is as follows: DAGVTQSPTHLIKTRGQQVTLRCSPKSGHDTVSWYQQALGQGPQFIFQYYEEEERQRGNFPDRFSGHQFPNYSSELNVNALLLGDSALYLCASSRQGVDYGYTFGSGTRLTVV.

At least ten counts were recorded for this clonotype. The CDR3 nucleotides read TGTGCCAGCAGCGAAAGGGGGCGGCCCAACACTGAAGCTTTCTTT. Translated: CASSERGRPNTEAFF. The chain couples TRBV6-1 to TRBJ1-1; 7 nucleotides line up with TRBD1. Germline loops: CDR1 MNHNS, CDR2 SASEGT. CDR3 size: 15 residues. The V gene end was trimmed by 6 bases and the J gene end by 2 bases; junction bases not matched to a gene: 9.